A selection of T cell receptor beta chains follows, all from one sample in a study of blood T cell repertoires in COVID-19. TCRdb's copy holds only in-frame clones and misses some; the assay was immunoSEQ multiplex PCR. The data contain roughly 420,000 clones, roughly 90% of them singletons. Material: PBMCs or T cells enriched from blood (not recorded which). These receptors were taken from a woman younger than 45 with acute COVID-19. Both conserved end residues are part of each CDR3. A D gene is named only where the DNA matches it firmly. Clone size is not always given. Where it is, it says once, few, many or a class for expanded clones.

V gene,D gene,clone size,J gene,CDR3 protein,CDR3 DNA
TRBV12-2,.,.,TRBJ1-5,CASRLVSMLRQGLNQPQHF,TGTGCAAGTCGCTTAGTATCGATGTTGCGGCAGGGACTAAATCAGCCCCAGCATTTT
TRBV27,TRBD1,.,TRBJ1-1,CASSLLGTGRERTEAFF,TGTGCCAGCAGTTTATTAGGGACAGGGCGCGAACGCACTGAAGCTTTCTTT
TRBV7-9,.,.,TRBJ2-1,CASSQRLGDEQFF,TGTGCCAGCAGCCAGCGACTAGGGGATGAGCAGTTCTTC
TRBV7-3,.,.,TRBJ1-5,CASSLNVQGSNQPQHF,TGTGCCAGCAGCTTAAATGTGCAGGGAAGCAATCAGCCCCAGCATTTT
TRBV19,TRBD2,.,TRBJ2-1,CASQSHSGGGHNEQFF,TGTGCCAGTCAATCCCATAGCGGGGGGGGCCACAATGAGCAGTTCTTC
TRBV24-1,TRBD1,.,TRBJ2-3,CATSESSGGTPDTQYF,TGTGCCACCAGTGAGTCCTCAGGGGGCACCCCAGATACGCAGTATTTT
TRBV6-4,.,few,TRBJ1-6,CASALEQGNSPLHF,TGTGCCAGCGCGTTGGAACAGGGAAATTCACCCCTCCACTTT
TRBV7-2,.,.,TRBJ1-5,CASSVREDQPQHF,TGTGCCAGCAGCGTCAGGGAGGATCAGCCCCAGCATTTT
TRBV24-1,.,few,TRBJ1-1,CATSDLRGGVTVNTEAFF,TGTGCCACCAGTGATTTGAGGGGAGGGGTAACCGTGAACACTGAAGCTTTCTTT
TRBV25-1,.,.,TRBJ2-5,CASSEFRDNEETQYF,TGTGCCAGCAGTGAATTTAGGGACAACGAAGAGACCCAGTACTTC
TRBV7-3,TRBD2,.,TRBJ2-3,CASSVIASGLAITDTQYF,TGTGCCAGCAGCGTCATCGCCTCGGGACTAGCTATTACAGATACGCAGTATTTT
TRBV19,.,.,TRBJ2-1,CASSLPGRGPTYNEQFF,TGTGCCAGTAGTTTACCAGGGCGGGGGCCCACCTACAATGAGCAGTTCTTC
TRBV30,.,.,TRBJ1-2,CAWSARTVWNGYTF,TGTGCCTGGAGTGCGAGGACAGTCTGGAATGGCTACACCTTC
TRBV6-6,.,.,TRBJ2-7,CASSYSIGGDGDEQYF,TGTGCCAGCAGTTACTCGATCGGCGGGGACGGGGACGAGCAGTACTTC
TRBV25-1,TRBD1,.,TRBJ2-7,CASSELRQGSYEQYF,TGTGCCAGCAGTGAATTGAGACAGGGATCCTACGAGCAGTACTTC
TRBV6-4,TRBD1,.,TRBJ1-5,CASSLTGGSNQPQHF,TGTGCCAGCAGTCTGACAGGGGGAAGCAATCAGCCCCAGCATTTT
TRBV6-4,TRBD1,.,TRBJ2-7,CASNPGQGIYEQYF,TGTGCCAGCAATCCGGGACAGGGTATCTACGAGCAGTACTTC
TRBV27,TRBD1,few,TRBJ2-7,CASSLLPPGQGFAAYEQYF,TGTGCCAGCAGTTTACTCCCCCCCGGACAGGGGTTCGCGGCCTACGAGCAGTACTTC
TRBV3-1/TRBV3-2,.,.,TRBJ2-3,CASSQHRDSVGDTQYF,TGTGCCAGCAGCCAACACCGGGACTCAGTGGGAGATACGCAGTATTTT
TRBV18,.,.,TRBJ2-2,CASSPSITGKMTGELFF,TGTGCCAGCTCACCAAGTATAACAGGGAAAATGACCGGGGAGCTGTTTTTT
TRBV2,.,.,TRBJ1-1,CASSRQGNTEAFF,TGTGCCAGCAGTCGTCAGGGGAACACTGAAGCTTTCTTT
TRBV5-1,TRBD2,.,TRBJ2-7,CASSLEGRGAYEQYF,TGCGCCAGCAGCTTGGAGGGGCGGGGGGCCTACGAGCAGTACTTC
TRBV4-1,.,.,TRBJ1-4,CASSQDTGIREKLFF,TGCGCCAGCAGCCAAGATACAGGGATTCGTGAAAAACTGTTTTTT
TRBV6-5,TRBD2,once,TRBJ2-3,CASGGGITDTQYF,TGTGCCAGCGGGGGGGGTATCACAGATACGCAGTATTTT
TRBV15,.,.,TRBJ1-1,CATSRNRLWEAFF,TGTGCCACCAGCAGGAACAGGCTCTGGGAAGCTTTCTTT
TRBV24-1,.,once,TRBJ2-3,CATSPLGTNTQYF,TGTGCCACCAGTCCCCTAGGGACAAATACGCAGTATTTT
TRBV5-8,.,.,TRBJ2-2,CATQRERGTGELFF,TGTGCCACGCAACGGGAGCGAGGCACCGGGGAGCTGTTTTTT
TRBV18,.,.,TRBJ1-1,CASSPKGSTEAFF,TGTGCCAGCTCACCCAAGGGGTCCACTGAAGCTTTCTTT
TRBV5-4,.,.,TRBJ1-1,CASSLGTEEAFF,TGTGCCAGCAGCTTGGGGACAGAAGAAGCTTTCTTT
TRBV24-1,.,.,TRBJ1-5,CATSDSRPGDSNQPQHF,TGTGCCACCAGTGATTCCCGACCCGGAGATAGCAATCAGCCCCAGCATTTT
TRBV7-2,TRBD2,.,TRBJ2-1,CASIGATSAHNEQFF,TGTGCCAGCATCGGGGCGACTAGCGCCCACAATGAGCAGTTCTTC
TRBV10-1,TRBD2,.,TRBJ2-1,CASSETGTRAADEQFF,TGCGCCAGCAGTGAGACCGGGACTAGGGCCGCCGATGAGCAGTTCTTC
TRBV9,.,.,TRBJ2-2,CASSVGPGELFF,TGTGCCAGCAGCGTAGGGCCCGGGGAGCTGTTTTTT
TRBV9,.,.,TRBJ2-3,CASSVDQRGHTDTQYF,TGTGCCAGCAGCGTAGATCAGCGGGGACACACAGATACGCAGTATTTT
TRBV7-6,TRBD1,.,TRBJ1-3,CASSLRSAGGLDTIYF,TGTGCCAGCAGCCTGCGATCGGCAGGGGGCTTGGACACCATATATTTT
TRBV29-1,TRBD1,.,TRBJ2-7,CSVQGGHSYEQYF,TGCAGCGTACAGGGGGGACACTCCTACGAGCAGTACTTC
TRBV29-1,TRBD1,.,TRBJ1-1,CSVGRTGSLTEAFF,TGCAGCGTTGGGAGGACAGGGAGTCTCACTGAAGCTTTCTTT
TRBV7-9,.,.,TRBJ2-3,CASSPNPDTQYF,TGTGCCAGCAGCCCAAATCCAGATACGCAGTATTTT
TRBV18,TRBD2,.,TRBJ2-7,CASSPRRLAGVTYEQYF,TGTGCCAGCTCACCACGGAGGCTAGCGGGGGTAACCTACGAGCAGTACTTC
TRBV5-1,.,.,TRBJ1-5,CASSLMGREYNQPQHF,TGCGCCAGCAGCTTGATGGGGCGGGAATACAATCAGCCCCAGCATTTT
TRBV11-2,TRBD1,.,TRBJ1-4,CASSSRTGQGEKLFF,TGTGCCAGCAGCTCAAGGACAGGGCAGGGTGAAAAACTGTTTTTT
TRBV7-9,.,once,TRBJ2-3,CASSFQGTRGTDTQYF,TGTGCCAGCAGCTTCCAGGGGACGCGGGGCACAGATACGCAGTATTTT
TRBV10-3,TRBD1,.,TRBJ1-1,CAISESTGGKSTEAFF,TGTGCCATCAGTGAGTCAACAGGGGGCAAAAGCACTGAAGCTTTCTTT
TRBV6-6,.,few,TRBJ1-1,CASSYAENTEAFF,TGTGCCAGCAGTTACGCAGAGAACACTGAAGCTTTCTTT
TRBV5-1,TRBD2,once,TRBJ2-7,CASSLGVAGGYTYEQYF,TGCGCCAGCAGCTTGGGGGTAGCGGGGGGCTATACCTACGAGCAGTACTTC
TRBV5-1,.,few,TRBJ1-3,CASSPGGGTGNTIYF,TGCGCCAGCAGCCCCGGGGGGGGTACTGGAAACACCATATATTTT
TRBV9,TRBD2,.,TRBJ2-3,CASSDTPIAGGTDTQYF,TGTGCCAGCAGCGACACACCGATAGCGGGGGGCACAGATACGCAGTATTTT
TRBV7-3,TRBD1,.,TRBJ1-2,CASSEGARGDGYTF,TGTGCCAGCAGCGAGGGGGCGCGAGGAGATGGCTACACCTTC
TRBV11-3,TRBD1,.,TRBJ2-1,CASSPGQGDYNEQFF,TGTGCCAGCAGCCCCGGACAGGGTGACTACAATGAGCAGTTCTTC
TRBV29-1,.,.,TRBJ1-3,CSVAATGGNTIYF,TGCAGCGTTGCGGCAACGGGTGGAAACACCATATATTTT
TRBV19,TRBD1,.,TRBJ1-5,CATETGVNQPQHF,TGTGCCACCGAGACAGGGGTCAATCAGCCCCAGCATTTT